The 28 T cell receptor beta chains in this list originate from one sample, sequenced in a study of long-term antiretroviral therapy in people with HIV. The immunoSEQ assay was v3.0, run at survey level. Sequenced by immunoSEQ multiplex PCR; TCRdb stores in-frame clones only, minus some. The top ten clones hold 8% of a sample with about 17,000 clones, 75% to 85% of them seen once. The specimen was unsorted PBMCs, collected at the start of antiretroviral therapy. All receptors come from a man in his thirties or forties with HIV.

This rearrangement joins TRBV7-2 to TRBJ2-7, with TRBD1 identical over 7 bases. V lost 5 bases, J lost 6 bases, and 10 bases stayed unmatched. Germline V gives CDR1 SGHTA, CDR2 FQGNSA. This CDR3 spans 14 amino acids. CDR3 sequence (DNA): TGTGCCAGCAGCCAATCAACAGGGGACAGCGAGCAGTACTTC. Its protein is CASSQSTGDSEQYF.

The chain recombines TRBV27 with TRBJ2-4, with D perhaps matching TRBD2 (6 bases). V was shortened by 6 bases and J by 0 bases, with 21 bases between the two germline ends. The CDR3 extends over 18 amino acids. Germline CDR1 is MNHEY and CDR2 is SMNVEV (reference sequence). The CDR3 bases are TGTGCCAGCAGGATCGACCGGAGGGAGAATTTAGCCAAAAACATTCAGTACTTC. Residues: CASRIDRRENLAKNIQYF.

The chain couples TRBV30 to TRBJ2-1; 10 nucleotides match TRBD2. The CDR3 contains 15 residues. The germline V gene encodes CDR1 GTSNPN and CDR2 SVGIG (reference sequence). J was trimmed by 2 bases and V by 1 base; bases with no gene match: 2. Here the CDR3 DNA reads TGTGCCTGGAGTGCTAGCGGGAGACCCTACAATGAGCAGTTCTTC. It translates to CAWSASGRPYNEQFF.

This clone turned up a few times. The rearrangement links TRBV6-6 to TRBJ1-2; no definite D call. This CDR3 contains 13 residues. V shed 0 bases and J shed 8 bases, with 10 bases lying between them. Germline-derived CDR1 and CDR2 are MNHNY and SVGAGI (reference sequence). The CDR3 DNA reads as TGTGCCAGCAGTTACTCGAATGGGGAGGGCTACACCTTC. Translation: CASSYSNGEGYTF.

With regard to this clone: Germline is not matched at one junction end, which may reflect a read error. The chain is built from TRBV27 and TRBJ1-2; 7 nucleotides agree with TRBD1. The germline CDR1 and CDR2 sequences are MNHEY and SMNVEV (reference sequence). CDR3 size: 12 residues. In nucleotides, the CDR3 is TGTGCCAGCAGACGACCAGGGGGACTTGAAGGCTTC. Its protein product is CASRRPGGLEGF.

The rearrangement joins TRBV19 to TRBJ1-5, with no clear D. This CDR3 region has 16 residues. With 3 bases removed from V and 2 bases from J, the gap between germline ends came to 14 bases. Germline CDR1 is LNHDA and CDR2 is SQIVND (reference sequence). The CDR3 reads CASSIGEGMGNQPQHF. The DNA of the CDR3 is TGTGCCAGTAGTATTGGAGAGGGTATGGGCAATCAGCCCCAGCATTTT.

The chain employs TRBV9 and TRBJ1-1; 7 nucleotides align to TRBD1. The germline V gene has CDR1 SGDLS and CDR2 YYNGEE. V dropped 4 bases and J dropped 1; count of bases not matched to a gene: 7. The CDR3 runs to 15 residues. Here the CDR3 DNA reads TGTGCCAGCAGCCCTATAGGGGGCTCGAACACTGAAGCTTTCTTT. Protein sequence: CASSPIGGSNTEAFF. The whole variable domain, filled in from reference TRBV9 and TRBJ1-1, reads DSGVTQTPKHLITATGQRVTLRCSPRSGDLSVYWYQQSLDQGLQFLIQYYNGEERAKGNILERFSAQQFPDLHSELNLSSLELGDSALYFCASSPIGGSNTEAFFGQGTRLTVV.

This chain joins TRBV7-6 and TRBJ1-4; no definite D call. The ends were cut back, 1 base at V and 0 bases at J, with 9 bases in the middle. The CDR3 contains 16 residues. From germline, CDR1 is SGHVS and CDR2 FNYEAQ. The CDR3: CASSLGELATNEKLFF. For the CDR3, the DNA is TGTGCCAGCAGCTTAGGGGAGCTAGCAACTAATGAAAAACTGTTTTTT.

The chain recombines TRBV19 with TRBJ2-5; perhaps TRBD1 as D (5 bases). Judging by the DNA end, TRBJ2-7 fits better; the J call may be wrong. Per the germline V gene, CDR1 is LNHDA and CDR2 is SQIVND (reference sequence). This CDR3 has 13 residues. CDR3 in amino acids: CASSAQVSGEQYF. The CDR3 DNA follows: TGTGCCAGTAGTGCACAGGTTTCGGGCGAGCAGTACTTC.

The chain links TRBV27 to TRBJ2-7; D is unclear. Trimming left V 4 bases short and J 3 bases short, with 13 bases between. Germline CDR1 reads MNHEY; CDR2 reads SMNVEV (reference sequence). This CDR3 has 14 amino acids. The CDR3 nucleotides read TGTGCCAGCAGTTCAGACATAAACCTCTACGAGCAGTACTTC. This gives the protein CASSSDINLYEQYF.

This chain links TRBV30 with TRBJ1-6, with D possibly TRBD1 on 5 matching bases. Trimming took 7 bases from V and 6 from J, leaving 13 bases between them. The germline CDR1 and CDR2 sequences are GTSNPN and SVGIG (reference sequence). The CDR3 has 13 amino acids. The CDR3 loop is CAFSHRSNSPLHF. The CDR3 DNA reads TGTGCCTTTTCTCACAGGAGTAATTCACCCCTCCACTTT.

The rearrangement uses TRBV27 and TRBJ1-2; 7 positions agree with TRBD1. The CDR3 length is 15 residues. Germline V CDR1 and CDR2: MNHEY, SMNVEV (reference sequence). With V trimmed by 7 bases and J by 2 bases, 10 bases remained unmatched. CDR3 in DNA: TGTGCCAGCACCTACTCTCTGGGACAGAACTATGGCTACACCTTC. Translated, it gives CASTYSLGQNYGYTF.

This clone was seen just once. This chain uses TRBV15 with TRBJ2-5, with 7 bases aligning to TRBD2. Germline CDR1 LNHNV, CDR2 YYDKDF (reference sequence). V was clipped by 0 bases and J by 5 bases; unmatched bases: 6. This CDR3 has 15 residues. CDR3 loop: CATSREGREVETQYF. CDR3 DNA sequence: TGTGCCACCAGCAGAGAAGGTCGGGAGGTGGAGACCCAGTACTTC.

The CDR3 DNA is TGCGCCAGCAGCCCCGGGAGATCTGGATCTCAGCCCCAGCATTTT. Protein sequence: CASSPGRSGSQPQHF. The chain links TRBV4-3 to TRBJ1-5; D gene unclear. The V end lost 4 bases, the J end lost 6 bases, and 16 bases lay between the germline ends. The CDR3 is 15 residues long. From germline, CDR1 is LGHNA and CDR2 YSLEER.

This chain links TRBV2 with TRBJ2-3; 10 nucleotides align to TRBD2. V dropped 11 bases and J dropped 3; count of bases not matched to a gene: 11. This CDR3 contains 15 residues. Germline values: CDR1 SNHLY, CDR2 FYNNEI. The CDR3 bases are TGTGCCTACGGCAAGCGGGGGGGCGGGACAGATACGCAGTATTTT. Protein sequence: CAYGKRGGGTDTQYF.

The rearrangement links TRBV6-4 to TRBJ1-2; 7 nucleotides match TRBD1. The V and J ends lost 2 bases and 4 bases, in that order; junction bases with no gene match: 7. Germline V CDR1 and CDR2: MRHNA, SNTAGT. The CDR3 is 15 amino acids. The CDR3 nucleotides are TGTGCCAGCAGTGACACTTCACAGGGGATCTATGGCTACACCTTC. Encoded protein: CASSDTSQGIYGYTF.

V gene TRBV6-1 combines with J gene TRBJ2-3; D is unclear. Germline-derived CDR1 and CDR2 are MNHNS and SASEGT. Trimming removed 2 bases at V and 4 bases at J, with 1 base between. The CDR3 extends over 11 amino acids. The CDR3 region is CASSEPDTQYF. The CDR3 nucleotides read TGTGCCAGCAGTGAACCAGATACGCAGTATTTT.

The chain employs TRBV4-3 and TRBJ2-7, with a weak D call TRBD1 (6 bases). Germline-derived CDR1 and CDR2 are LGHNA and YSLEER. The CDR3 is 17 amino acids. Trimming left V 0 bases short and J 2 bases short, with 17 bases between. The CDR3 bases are TGCGCCAGCAGCCAAGAGTTCATAACCAGGGGACCCTACGAGCAGTACTTC. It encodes CASSQEFITRGPYEQYF.

CDR3 region: CASSLSAQPQHF. CDR3 in DNA: TGTGCCAGCAGTTTGAGCGCTCAGCCCCAGCATTTT. This chain connects TRBV5-8 to TRBJ1-5; D uncertain. Germline V lookup: CDR1 SGHTS, CDR2 YDEGEE. V was clipped by 5 bases and J by 6 bases, with 9 bases between them. CDR3 length: 12 amino acids.

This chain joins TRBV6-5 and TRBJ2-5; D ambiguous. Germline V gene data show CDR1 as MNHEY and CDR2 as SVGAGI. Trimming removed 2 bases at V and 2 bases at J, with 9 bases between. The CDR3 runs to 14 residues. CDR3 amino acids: CASSYDGLQETQYF. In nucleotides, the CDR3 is TGTGCCAGCAGTTACGACGGCCTTCAAGAGACCCAGTACTTC.

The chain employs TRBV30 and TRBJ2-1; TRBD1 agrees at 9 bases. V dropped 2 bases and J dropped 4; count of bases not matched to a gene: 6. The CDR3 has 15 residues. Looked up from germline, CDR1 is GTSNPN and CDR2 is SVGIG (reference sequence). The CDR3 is CAWSFGDRDYNEQFF. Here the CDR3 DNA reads TGTGCCTGGAGTTTCGGGGACAGGGATTACAATGAGCAGTTCTTC.

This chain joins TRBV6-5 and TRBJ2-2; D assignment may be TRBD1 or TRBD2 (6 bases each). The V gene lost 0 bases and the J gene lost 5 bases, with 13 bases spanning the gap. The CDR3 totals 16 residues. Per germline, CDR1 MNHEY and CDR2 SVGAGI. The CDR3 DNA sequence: TGTGCCAGCAGTTACTCAGGAGGGGGAGATACCGGGGAGCTGTTTTTT. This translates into CASSYSGGGDTGELFF.

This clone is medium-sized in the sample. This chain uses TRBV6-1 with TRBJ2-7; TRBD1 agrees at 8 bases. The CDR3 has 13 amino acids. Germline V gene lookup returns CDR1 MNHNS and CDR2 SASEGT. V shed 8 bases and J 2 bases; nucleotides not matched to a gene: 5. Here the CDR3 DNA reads TGTGCCAGCGATACAGGGGGTACCTACGAGCAGTACTTC. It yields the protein CASDTGGTYEQYF.

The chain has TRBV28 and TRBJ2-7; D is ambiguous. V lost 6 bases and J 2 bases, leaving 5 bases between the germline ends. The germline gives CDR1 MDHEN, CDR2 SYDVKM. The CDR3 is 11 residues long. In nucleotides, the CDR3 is TGTGCCAGCAGCCATACCTACGAGCAGTACTTC. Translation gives CASSHTYEQYF.

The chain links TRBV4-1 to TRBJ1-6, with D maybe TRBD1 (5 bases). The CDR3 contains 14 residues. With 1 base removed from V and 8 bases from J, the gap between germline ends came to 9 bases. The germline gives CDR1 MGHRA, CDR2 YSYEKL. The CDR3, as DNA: TGCGCCAGCAGCCAAGGGCAGGGTGATTCACCCCTCCACTTT. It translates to CASSQGQGDSPLHF.

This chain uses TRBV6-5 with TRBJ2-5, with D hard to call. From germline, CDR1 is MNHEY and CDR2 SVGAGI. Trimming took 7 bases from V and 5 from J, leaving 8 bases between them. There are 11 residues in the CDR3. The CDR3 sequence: CASINGETQYF. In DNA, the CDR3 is TGTGCCAGCATAAACGGGGAGACCCAGTACTTC.

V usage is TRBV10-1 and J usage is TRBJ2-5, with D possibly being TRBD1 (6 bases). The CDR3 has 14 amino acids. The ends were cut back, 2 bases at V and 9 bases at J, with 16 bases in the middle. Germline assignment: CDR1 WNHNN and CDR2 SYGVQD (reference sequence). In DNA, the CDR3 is TGCGCCAGCAGTGAGGGCACAATAGGGGGTTCCCAGTACTTC. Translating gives CASSEGTIGGSQYF.

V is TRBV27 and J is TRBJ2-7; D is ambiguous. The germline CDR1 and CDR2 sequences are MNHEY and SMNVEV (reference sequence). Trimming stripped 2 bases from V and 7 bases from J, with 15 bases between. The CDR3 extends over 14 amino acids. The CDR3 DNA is TGTGCCAGCAGTTTAACGACTGGATTGGGGGAGCAGTACTTC. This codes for CASSLTTGLGEQYF.